The clone carrying this T cell receptor (beta chain) was seen a single time. The data are from a study of blood T cell repertoires in COVID-19. Across the study: Collection of acute and convalescent COVID-19 samples took place in the United States, Italy and Spain. From T cells, B-cell-depleted T cells, or PBMCs came the material, which was cDNA or gDNA.

This table comes from immunoSEQ multiplex PCR, and its TCRdb copy is limited to in-frame clones, with some not included. Seen here are roughly 84,000 clones, 75% to 85% observed once, and the top ten hold around 12%. The CDR3 covers 17 residues. V lost 1 base, J lost 2 bases, and 12 bases lay in between. Germline V gives CDR1 KGHSH, CDR2 LQKENI. The receptor comes from a woman aged 40 to 55 with active or convalescent COVID-19. Sequencing was done on a sample of peripheral blood. This chain joins TRBV18 and TRBJ1-6; tentatively, D is TRBD1 (6 bases). The CDR3: CASSPRLQGPYNSPLHF. The CDR3 coding sequence is TGTGCCAGCTCACCACGACTACAGGGACCCTATAATTCACCCCTCCACTTT.